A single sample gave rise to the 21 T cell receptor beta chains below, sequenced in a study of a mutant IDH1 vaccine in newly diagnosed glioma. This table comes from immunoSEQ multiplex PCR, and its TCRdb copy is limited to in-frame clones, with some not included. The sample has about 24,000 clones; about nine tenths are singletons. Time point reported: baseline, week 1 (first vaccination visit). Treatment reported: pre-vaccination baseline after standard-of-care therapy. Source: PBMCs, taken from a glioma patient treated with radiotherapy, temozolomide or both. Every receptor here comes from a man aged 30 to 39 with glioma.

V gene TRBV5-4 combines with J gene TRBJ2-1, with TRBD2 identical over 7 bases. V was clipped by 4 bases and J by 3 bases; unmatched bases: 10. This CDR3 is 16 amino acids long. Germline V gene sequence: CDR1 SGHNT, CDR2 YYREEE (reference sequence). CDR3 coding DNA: TGTGCCAGCAGCGACGCCATGGGGGGGGACTACAATGAGCAGTTCTTC. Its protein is CASSDAMGGDYNEQFF.

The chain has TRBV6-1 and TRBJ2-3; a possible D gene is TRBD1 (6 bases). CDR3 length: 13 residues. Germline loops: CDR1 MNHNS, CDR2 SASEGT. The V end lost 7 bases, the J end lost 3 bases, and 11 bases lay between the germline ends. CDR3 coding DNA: TGTGCCAGCAACCCTGGACAGACAGATACGCAGTATTTT. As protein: CASNPGQTDTQYF.

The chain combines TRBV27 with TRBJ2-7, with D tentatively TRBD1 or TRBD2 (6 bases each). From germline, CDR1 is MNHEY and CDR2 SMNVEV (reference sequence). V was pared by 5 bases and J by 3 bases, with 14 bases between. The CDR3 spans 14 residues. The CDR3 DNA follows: TGTGCCAGCAGTCTGTACAGGGAGGTCTACGAGCAGTACTTC. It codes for CASSLYREVYEQYF.

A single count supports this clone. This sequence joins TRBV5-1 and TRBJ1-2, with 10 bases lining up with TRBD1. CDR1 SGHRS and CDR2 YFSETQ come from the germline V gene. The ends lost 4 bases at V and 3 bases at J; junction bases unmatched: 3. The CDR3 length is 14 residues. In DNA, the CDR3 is TGCGCCAGCAGCCCGGGACAGGGGTACTATGGCTACACCTTC. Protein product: CASSPGQGYYGYTF.

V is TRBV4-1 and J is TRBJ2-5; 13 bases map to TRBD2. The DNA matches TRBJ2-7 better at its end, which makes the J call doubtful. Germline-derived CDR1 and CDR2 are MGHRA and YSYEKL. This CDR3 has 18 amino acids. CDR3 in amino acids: CASSPLLAGGPGSYEQYF. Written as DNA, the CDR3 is TGCGCCAGCAGCCCTCTACTAGCGGGAGGGCCTGGATCCTACGAGCAGTACTTC.

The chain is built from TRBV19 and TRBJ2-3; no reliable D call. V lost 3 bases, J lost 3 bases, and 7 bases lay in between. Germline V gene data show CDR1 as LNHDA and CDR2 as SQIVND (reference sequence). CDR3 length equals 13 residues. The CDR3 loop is CASSMSGTDTQYF. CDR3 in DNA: TGTGCCAGTAGTATGTCCGGGACAGATACGCAGTATTTT.

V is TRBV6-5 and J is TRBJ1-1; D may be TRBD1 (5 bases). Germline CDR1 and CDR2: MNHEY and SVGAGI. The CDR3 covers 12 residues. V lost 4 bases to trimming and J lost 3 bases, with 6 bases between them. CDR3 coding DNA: TGTGCCAGCAGTTTGGGGGACACTGAAGCTTTCTTT. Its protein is CASSLGDTEAFF.

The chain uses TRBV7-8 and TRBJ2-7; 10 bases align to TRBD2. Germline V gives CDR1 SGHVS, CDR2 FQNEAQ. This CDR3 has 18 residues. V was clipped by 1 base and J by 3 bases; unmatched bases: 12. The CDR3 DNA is TGTGCCAGCAGCTTAGACCCTAGCGGGAGAAGAAAGAACTACGAGCAGTACTTC. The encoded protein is CASSLDPSGRRKNYEQYF.

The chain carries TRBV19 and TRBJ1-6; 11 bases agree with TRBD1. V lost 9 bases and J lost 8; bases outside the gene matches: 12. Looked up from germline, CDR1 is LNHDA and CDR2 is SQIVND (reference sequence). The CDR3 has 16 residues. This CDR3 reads CASRRIGQGADSPLHF. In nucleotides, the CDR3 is TGTGCCAGCCGCCGAATAGGACAGGGGGCTGATTCACCCCTCCACTTT.

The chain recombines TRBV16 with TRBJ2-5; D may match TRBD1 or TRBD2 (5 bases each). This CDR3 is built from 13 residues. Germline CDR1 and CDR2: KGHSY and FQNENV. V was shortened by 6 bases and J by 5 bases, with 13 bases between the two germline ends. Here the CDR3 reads CASSLQGGETQYF. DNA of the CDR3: TGTGCCAGCAGTCTCCAGGGCGGGGAGACCCAGTACTTC. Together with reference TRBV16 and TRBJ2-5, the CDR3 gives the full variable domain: GEEVAQTPKHLVRGEGQKAKLYCAPIKGHSYVFWYQQVLKNEFKFLISFQNENVFDETGMPKERFSAKCLPNSPCSLEIQATKLEDSAVYFCASSLQGGETQYFGPGTRLLVL.

CDR3: CASSPNSGTGVHRGYTF. The CDR3 DNA reads TGTGCCAGCTCACCAAATTCCGGGACAGGGGTTCATCGCGGCTACACCTTC. The chain uses TRBV18 and TRBJ1-2, with TRBD1 matching over 10 bases. J lost 8 bases, V lost 2 bases, and 14 bases had no gene match. The CDR3 totals 17 residues. Germline V gene lookup returns CDR1 KGHSH and CDR2 LQKENI.

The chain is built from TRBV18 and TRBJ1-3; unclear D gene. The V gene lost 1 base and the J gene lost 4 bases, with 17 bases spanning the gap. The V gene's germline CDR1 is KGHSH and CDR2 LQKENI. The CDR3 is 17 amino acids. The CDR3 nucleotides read TGTGCCAGCTCACCACAGTACGGGGTGGTATCCGGAAACACCATATATTTT. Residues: CASSPQYGVVSGNTIYF.

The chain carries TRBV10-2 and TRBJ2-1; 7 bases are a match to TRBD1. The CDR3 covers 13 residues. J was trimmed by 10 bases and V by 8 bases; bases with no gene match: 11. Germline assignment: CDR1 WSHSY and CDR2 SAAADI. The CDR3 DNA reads TGCGCCAGCGAGGGGGCTCCCGGAGACGAGCAGTTCTTC. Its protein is CASEGAPGDEQFF.

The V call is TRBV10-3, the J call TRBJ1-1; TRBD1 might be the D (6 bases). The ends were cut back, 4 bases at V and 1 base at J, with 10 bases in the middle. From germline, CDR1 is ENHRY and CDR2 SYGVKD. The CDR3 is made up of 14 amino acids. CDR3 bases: TGTGCCATCAGTGTCGGGACAACGAACACTGAAGCTTTCTTT. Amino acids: CAISVGTTNTEAFF.

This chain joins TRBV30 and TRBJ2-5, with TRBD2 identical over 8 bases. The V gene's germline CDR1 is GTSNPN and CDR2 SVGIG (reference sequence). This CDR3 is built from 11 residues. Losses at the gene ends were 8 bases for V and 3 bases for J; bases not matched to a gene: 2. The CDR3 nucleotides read TGTGCCCGAGCGGGAGAAGAGACCCAGTACTTC. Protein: CARAGEETQYF. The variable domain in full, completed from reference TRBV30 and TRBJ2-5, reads SQTIHQWPATLVQPVGSPLSLECTVEGTSNPNLYWYRQAAGRGLQLLFYSVGIGQISSEVPQNLSASRPQDRQFILSSKKLLLSDSGFYLCARAGEETQYFGPGTRLLVL.

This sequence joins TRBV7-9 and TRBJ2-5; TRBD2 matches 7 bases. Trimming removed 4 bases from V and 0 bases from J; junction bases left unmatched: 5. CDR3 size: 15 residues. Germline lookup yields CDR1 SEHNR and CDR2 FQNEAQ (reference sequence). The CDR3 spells CASSSTLAYQETQYF. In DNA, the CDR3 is TGTGCCAGCAGCTCCACACTAGCGTACCAAGAGACCCAGTACTTC.

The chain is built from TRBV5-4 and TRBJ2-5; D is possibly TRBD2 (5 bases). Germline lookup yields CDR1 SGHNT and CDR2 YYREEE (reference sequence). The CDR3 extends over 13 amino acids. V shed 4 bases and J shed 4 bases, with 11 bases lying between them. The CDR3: CASSPIEGETQYF. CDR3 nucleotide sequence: TGTGCCAGCAGCCCGATCGAGGGAGAGACCCAGTACTTC.

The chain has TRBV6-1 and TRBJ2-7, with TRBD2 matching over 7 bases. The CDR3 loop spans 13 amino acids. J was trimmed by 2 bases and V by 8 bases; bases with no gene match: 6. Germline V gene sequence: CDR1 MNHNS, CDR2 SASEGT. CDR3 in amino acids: CASWASGPYEQYF. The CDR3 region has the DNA TGTGCCAGCTGGGCTAGCGGCCCCTACGAGCAGTACTTC.

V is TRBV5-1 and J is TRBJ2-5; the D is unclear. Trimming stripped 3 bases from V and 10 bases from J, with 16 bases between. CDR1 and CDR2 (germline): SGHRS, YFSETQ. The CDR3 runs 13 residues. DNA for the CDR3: TGCGCCAGCAGCTCCAGACGGAGCGTCGACCAGTACTTC. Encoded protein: CASSSRRSVDQYF.

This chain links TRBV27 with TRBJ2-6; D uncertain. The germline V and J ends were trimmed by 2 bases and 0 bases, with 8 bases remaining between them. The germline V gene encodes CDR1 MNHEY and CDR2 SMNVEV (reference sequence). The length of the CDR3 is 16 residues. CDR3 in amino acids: CASSLKVVSGANVLTF. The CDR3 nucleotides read TGTGCCAGCAGTTTAAAGGTAGTCTCTGGGGCCAACGTCCTGACTTTC.

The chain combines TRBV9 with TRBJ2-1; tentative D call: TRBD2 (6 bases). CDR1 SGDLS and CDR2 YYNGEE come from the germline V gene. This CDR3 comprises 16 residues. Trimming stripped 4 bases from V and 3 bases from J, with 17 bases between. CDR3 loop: CASSLGRGTRYNEQFF. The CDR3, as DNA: TGTGCCAGCAGCCTCGGGCGGGGAACCCGCTACAATGAGCAGTTCTTC.